The rows below give T cell receptor beta chains drawn from one sample of a study of T cell responses to AZD1222 COVID-19 vaccine. Profiling relied on immunoSEQ multiplex PCR, and the TCRdb table lists in-frame clones only, not all of them. Among 100,000 to 150,000 clones listed, around 86% were seen once. The sequenced sample was peripheral blood, obtained on day 0 of AZD1222 vaccination. All receptors derive from an adult in good health. Each CDR3 is given with its conserved first and last residue. Each record gives: V gene, D gene, clone size, J gene, CDR3 DNA, CDR3 protein. A D gene is named only where the DNA matches it firmly. Only part of the rows carry a size: once, few, many, or a class if the clone is expanded.

V gene: TRBV10-3
D gene: .
clone size: .
J gene: TRBJ1-2
CDR3 DNA: TGTGCCATCAGTGCCTCTGTTTTGTATGGCTACACCTTC
CDR3 protein: CAISASVLYGYTF

V gene: TRBV6-5
D gene: .
clone size: once
J gene: TRBJ1-3
CDR3 DNA: TGTGCTACGCGGGGGACCCCCGTGAGAAACACCATATATTTT
CDR3 protein: CATRGTPVRNTIYF

V gene: TRBV6-4
D gene: .
clone size: .
J gene: TRBJ1-1
CDR3 DNA: TGTGCCAGCAGTGACTCTAGTGAGAACACTGAAGCTTTCTTT
CDR3 protein: CASSDSSENTEAFF

V gene: TRBV11-3
D gene: TRBD2
clone size: .
J gene: TRBJ2-2
CDR3 DNA: TGTGCCAGCAGCTTAGGCGGGGGTTGGTTCACCGGGGAGCTGTTTTTT
CDR3 protein: CASSLGGGWFTGELFF

V gene: TRBV29-1
D gene: .
clone size: .
J gene: TRBJ2-5
CDR3 DNA: TGCAGCGTTGAGACGGACAGAAAAGAGACCCAGTACTTC
CDR3 protein: CSVETDRKETQYF

V gene: TRBV24-1
D gene: TRBD1
clone size: .
J gene: TRBJ2-5
CDR3 DNA: TGTGCCACCAGTGATTCCGGGACAGGGGGCGCGGGATTAAGGGAGACCCAGTACTTC
CDR3 protein: CATSDSGTGGAGLRETQYF

V gene: TRBV6-4
D gene: .
clone size: .
J gene: TRBJ2-1
CDR3 DNA: TGTGCCAGCAGTCCCGGGGGTAAGCAGTTCTTC
CDR3 protein: CASSPGGKQFF

V gene: TRBV27
D gene: .
clone size: .
J gene: TRBJ1-2
CDR3 DNA: TGTGCCAGCAGTTTATCGCGGGGGGGCGGCTACACCTTC
CDR3 protein: CASSLSRGGGYTF

V gene: TRBV5-4
D gene: .
clone size: .
J gene: TRBJ1-4
CDR3 DNA: TGTGCCAGCAGCTTGCCCCGGGATGAAAAACTGTTTTTT
CDR3 protein: CASSLPRDEKLFF

V gene: TRBV6-1
D gene: .
clone size: .
J gene: TRBJ1-2
CDR3 DNA: TGTGCCAGCAGTGAAAGAACCTGGTCCCCTAACTATGGCTACACCTTC
CDR3 protein: CASSERTWSPNYGYTF

V gene: TRBV20-1
D gene: TRBD1
clone size: .
J gene: TRBJ1-5
CDR3 DNA: TGCAGTGCGAGTAGTCGGACAGGAGGGGGTCAGCCCCAGCATTTT
CDR3 protein: CSASSRTGGGQPQHF

V gene: TRBV5-1
D gene: .
clone size: once
J gene: TRBJ1-2
CDR3 DNA: TGCGCCAGCAGCCTAAATTCCGGGACGCCCCTATTTTGCTTC
CDR3 protein: CASSLNSGTPLFCF

V gene: TRBV2
D gene: TRBD1
clone size: .
J gene: TRBJ1-2
CDR3 DNA: TGTGCCAGCGACCTTGCAGGGGGCAACTATGGCTACACCTTC
CDR3 protein: CASDLAGGNYGYTF

V gene: TRBV6-5
D gene: TRBD1
clone size: few
J gene: TRBJ1-5
CDR3 DNA: TGTGCCAGTCGTGAGGGCAGGGGGCGAGGTCAGCCCCAGCATTTT
CDR3 protein: CASREGRGRGQPQHF

V gene: TRBV20-1
D gene: .
clone size: .
J gene: TRBJ2-1
CDR3 DNA: TGCAGTGCTAGTCGCGCGGCCTACAATGAGCAGTTCTTC
CDR3 protein: CSASRAAYNEQFF

V gene: TRBV6-2/TRBV6-3
D gene: .
clone size: .
J gene: TRBJ2-7
CDR3 DNA: TGTGCCAGCAGTTACGGGTACTTCAGGAGCTCCTACGAGCAGTACTTC
CDR3 protein: CASSYGYFRSSYEQYF

V gene: TRBV10-3
D gene: .
clone size: .
J gene: TRBJ1-1
CDR3 DNA: TGTGCCATCAGTGACCCCCGGGGGATTGAAGCTTTCTTT
CDR3 protein: CAISDPRGIEAFF

V gene: TRBV4-2
D gene: .
clone size: .
J gene: TRBJ1-2
CDR3 DNA: TGTGCCAGCAGCCCGACAGAACGACAGATATCATGGGGCTACACCTTC
CDR3 protein: CASSPTERQISWGYTF

V gene: TRBV18
D gene: .
clone size: .
J gene: TRBJ2-7
CDR3 DNA: TGTGCCAGCTCAAGACACCAGGAGGCTACCGAGCAGTACTTC
CDR3 protein: CASSRHQEATEQYF

V gene: TRBV6-2/TRBV6-3
D gene: .
clone size: .
J gene: TRBJ1-4
CDR3 DNA: TGTGCCAGCAGCAACCTAGGGGGTGAAAAACTGTTTTTT
CDR3 protein: CASSNLGGEKLFF

V gene: TRBV9
D gene: .
clone size: .
J gene: TRBJ1-2
CDR3 DNA: TGTGCCAGCAGCGTAGGTAACAGCTATGGCTACACCTTC
CDR3 protein: CASSVGNSYGYTF

V gene: TRBV14
D gene: .
clone size: once
J gene: TRBJ2-5
CDR3 DNA: TGTGCCAGCAGCCAAGGGGCCCCATCTCAAGAGACCCAGTACTTC
CDR3 protein: CASSQGAPSQETQYF

V gene: TRBV11-2
D gene: .
clone size: .
J gene: TRBJ1-6
CDR3 DNA: TGTGCCAGCAGCCCGCAGGGGTCCAATTCACCCCTCCACTTT
CDR3 protein: CASSPQGSNSPLHF

V gene: TRBV7-3
D gene: .
clone size: .
J gene: TRBJ1-2
CDR3 DNA: TGTGCCAGCAGCGACCAGGGGTTTTATGGCTACACCTTC
CDR3 protein: CASSDQGFYGYTF

V gene: TRBV19
D gene: TRBD1
clone size: .
J gene: TRBJ1-6
CDR3 DNA: TGTGCCAGTAGTATTTCCGGGACAGGGAATTCACCCCTCCACTTT
CDR3 protein: CASSISGTGNSPLHF

V gene: TRBV27
D gene: .
clone size: .
J gene: TRBJ1-5
CDR3 DNA: TGTGCCAGCAGTCCCGGGGGGCCGATGCCCCAGCATTTT
CDR3 protein: CASSPGGPMPQHF

V gene: TRBV18
D gene: .
clone size: .
J gene: TRBJ2-2
CDR3 DNA: TGTGCCAGCTCACCGGCTCTAGTCGGGAGAGGAACCGGGGAGCTGTTTTTT
CDR3 protein: CASSPALVGRGTGELFF

V gene: TRBV4-1
D gene: .
clone size: .
J gene: TRBJ1-5
CDR3 DNA: TGCGCCAGCAGCCAACGATTGAATACTTTCGATCAGCCCCAGCATTTT
CDR3 protein: CASSQRLNTFDQPQHF

V gene: TRBV6-2/TRBV6-3
D gene: .
clone size: .
J gene: TRBJ2-2
CDR3 DNA: TGTGCCAGCAGTTACTCGACCCAACGAGAAGGGCTGTTTTTT
CDR3 protein: CASSYSTQREGLFF

V gene: TRBV7-2
D gene: .
clone size: .
J gene: TRBJ1-3
CDR3 DNA: TGTGCCAGCAGCTTAGGGGCGGGCTCGGACACCATATATTTT
CDR3 protein: CASSLGAGSDTIYF

V gene: TRBV18
D gene: .
clone size: .
J gene: TRBJ1-1
CDR3 DNA: TGTGCCAGCTCCGTTCGACTGACTGAAGCTTTCTTT
CDR3 protein: CASSVRLTEAFF

V gene: TRBV12-5
D gene: .
clone size: few
J gene: TRBJ1-6
CDR3 DNA: TGTGCTAGTGGTTTGGCCGATTCACCCCTCCACTTT
CDR3 protein: CASGLADSPLHF

V gene: TRBV29-1
D gene: .
clone size: once
J gene: TRBJ2-7
CDR3 DNA: TGCAGCGTTCTAACAGGGTCGGGTGACGAGCAGTACTTC
CDR3 protein: CSVLTGSGDEQYF

V gene: TRBV5-1
D gene: .
clone size: .
J gene: TRBJ1-2
CDR3 DNA: TGCGCCAGCAGCTTCTCCGGGGACTATGGCTACACCTTC
CDR3 protein: CASSFSGDYGYTF

V gene: TRBV6-5
D gene: .
clone size: once
J gene: TRBJ1-2
CDR3 DNA: TGTGCCAGCAGCCGGACATCGTTCTATGGCTACACCTTC
CDR3 protein: CASSRTSFYGYTF

V gene: TRBV19
D gene: .
clone size: .
J gene: TRBJ2-5
CDR3 DNA: TGTGCCAGTAGCACCATCATGGGGGCCGAGACCCAGTACTTC
CDR3 protein: CASSTIMGAETQYF

V gene: TRBV19
D gene: TRBD2
clone size: .
J gene: TRBJ2-1
CDR3 DNA: TGTGCCAGTACCCCTAGCGGGGGGCCGGGGGAGCAGTTCTTC
CDR3 protein: CASTPSGGPGEQFF

V gene: TRBV5-1
D gene: .
clone size: .
J gene: TRBJ2-5
CDR3 DNA: TGCGCCAGCAGCTTGGAGGGGGGGGGCCAAGAGACCCAGTACTTC
CDR3 protein: CASSLEGGGQETQYF

V gene: TRBV2
D gene: TRBD1
clone size: once
J gene: TRBJ1-1
CDR3 DNA: TGTGCCAGCGAGGACAGGTTGGCCACTGAAGCTTTCTTT
CDR3 protein: CASEDRLATEAFF

V gene: TRBV29-1
D gene: TRBD1
clone size: .
J gene: TRBJ1-2
CDR3 DNA: TGCAGCGTCGACCCATGGACAGGGTACTATGGCTACACCTTC
CDR3 protein: CSVDPWTGYYGYTF

V gene: TRBV11-2
D gene: TRBD1
clone size: .
J gene: TRBJ2-7
CDR3 DNA: TGTGCCAGCAGCCGTTTAGGGACAGGGGCCTACGAGCAGTACTTC
CDR3 protein: CASSRLGTGAYEQYF

V gene: TRBV3-1/TRBV3-2
D gene: .
clone size: .
J gene: TRBJ1-1
CDR3 DNA: TGTGCCAGCAGCCAAGAGGGTGGCGGTATGAACACTGAAGCTTTCTTT
CDR3 protein: CASSQEGGGMNTEAFF

V gene: TRBV2
D gene: TRBD2
clone size: few
J gene: TRBJ2-1
CDR3 DNA: TGTGCCAGCGGTAGTAGCGGGATATCCTACAATGAGCAGTTCTTC
CDR3 protein: CASGSSGISYNEQFF

V gene: TRBV4-1
D gene: TRBD2
clone size: .
J gene: TRBJ2-7
CDR3 DNA: TGCGCCAGCAGCCAGAGGAGCGGGGCACGGCAGTACTTC
CDR3 protein: CASSQRSGARQYF

V gene: TRBV4-1
D gene: .
clone size: .
J gene: TRBJ2-5
CDR3 DNA: TGCGCCAGCAGCTCGTCTATCGGACCCCCAGAGACCCAGTACTTC
CDR3 protein: CASSSSIGPPETQYF

V gene: TRBV5-1
D gene: .
clone size: few
J gene: TRBJ2-7
CDR3 DNA: TGCGCCAGCAGCGGCTCCTTCTACGAGCAGTACTTC
CDR3 protein: CASSGSFYEQYF

V gene: TRBV24-1
D gene: .
clone size: once
J gene: TRBJ1-5
CDR3 DNA: TGTGCCACCAGTGGAGGGTACCATCAGCCCCAGCATTTT
CDR3 protein: CATSGGYHQPQHF

V gene: TRBV24-1
D gene: TRBD2
clone size: .
J gene: TRBJ2-1
CDR3 DNA: TGTGCCACCAGTGAAACGGGGGGCAATGAGCAGTTCTTC
CDR3 protein: CATSETGGNEQFF

V gene: TRBV15
D gene: .
clone size: .
J gene: TRBJ1-5
CDR3 DNA: TGTGCCACCAGCAAGACACCCAATCAGCCCCAGCATTTT
CDR3 protein: CATSKTPNQPQHF

V gene: TRBV18
D gene: .
clone size: .
J gene: TRBJ2-7
CDR3 DNA: TGTGCCAGCTCACCGAAATCCAGGGAAGACGAGCAGTACTTC
CDR3 protein: CASSPKSREDEQYF